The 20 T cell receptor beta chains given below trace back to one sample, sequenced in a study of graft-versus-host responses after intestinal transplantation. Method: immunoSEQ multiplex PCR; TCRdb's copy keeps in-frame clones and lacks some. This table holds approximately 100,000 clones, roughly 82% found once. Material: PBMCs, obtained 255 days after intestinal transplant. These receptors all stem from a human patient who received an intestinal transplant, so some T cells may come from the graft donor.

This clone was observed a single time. The CDR3, as DNA: TGTGCCAGCAGCCAATCGGTCTCTGGGGCCAACGTCCTGACTTTC. Translation gives CASSQSVSGANVLTF. The rearrangement links TRBV14 to TRBJ2-6; D unclear. V lost 2 bases to trimming and J lost 0 bases, with 5 bases between them. Germline V gene sequence: CDR1 SGHDN, CDR2 FVKESK. The CDR3 contains 15 residues.

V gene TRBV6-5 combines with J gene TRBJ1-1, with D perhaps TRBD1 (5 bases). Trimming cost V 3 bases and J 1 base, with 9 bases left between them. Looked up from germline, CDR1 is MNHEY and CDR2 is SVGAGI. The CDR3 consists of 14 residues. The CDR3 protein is CASSYAGANTEAFF. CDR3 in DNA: TGTGCCAGCAGTTATGCCGGGGCGAACACTGAAGCTTTCTTT.

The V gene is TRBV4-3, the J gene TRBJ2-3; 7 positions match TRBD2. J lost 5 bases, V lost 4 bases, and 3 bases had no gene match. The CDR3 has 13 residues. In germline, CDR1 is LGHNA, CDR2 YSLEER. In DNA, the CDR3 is TGCGCCAGCAGCCTCTCGGGGGGAGATACGCAGTATTTT. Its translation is CASSLSGGDTQYF.

The CDR3 DNA follows: TGTGCCAGCAGACTAGCGGGAGGGCCCGGGGAGCTGTTTTTT. It specifies CASRLAGGPGELFF. The chain uses TRBV6-5 and TRBJ2-2; 13 bases fit TRBD2. The CDR3 is made up of 14 amino acids. V shed 6 bases and J 6 bases; nucleotides not matched to a gene: 1. Germline V gene sequence: CDR1 MNHEY, CDR2 SVGAGI.

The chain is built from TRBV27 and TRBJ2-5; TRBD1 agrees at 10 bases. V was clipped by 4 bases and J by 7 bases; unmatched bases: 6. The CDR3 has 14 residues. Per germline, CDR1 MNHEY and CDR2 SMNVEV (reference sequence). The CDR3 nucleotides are TGTGCCAGCAGTTCCGGGGGACAGGGGATGACCCAGTACTTC. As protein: CASSSGGQGMTQYF.

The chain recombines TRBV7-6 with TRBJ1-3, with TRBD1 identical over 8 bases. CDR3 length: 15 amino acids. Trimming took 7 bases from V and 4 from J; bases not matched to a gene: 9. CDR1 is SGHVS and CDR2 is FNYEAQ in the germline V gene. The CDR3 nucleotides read TGTGCCAGCACCCCCAAGTCAGGGGGCGGAAACACCATATATTTT. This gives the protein CASTPKSGGGNTIYF.

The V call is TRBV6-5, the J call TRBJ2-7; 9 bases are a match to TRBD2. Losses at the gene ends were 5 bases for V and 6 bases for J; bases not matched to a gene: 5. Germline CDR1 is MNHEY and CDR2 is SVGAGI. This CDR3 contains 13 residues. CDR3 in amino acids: CASSATSGGEQYF. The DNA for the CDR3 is TGTGCCAGCAGTGCGACTAGCGGCGGCGAGCAGTACTTC.

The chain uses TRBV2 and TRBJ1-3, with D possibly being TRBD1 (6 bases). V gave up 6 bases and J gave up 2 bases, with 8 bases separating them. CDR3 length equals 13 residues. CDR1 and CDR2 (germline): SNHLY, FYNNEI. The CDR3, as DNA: TGTGCCAGCAGCAGGACAGCTGGAAACACCATATATTTT. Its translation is CASSRTAGNTIYF.

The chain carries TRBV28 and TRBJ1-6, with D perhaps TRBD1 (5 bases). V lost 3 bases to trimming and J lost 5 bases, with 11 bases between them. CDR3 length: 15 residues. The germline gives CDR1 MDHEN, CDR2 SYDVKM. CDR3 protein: CASSFGARDNSPLHF. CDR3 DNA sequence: TGTGCCAGCAGTTTTGGGGCGAGGGATAATTCACCCCTCCACTTT. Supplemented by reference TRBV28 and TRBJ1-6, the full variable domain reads DVKVTQSSRYLVKRTGEKVFLECVQDMDHENMFWYRQDPGLGLRLIYFSYDVKMKEKGDIPEGYSVSREKKERFSLILESASTNQTSMYLCASSFGARDNSPLHFGNGTRLTVT.

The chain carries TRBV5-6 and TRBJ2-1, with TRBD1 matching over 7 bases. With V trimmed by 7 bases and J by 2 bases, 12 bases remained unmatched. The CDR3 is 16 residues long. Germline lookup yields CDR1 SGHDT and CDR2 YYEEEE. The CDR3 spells CASQNTGAYAYNEQFF. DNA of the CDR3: TGTGCCAGCCAGAATACAGGGGCTTATGCCTACAATGAGCAGTTCTTC.

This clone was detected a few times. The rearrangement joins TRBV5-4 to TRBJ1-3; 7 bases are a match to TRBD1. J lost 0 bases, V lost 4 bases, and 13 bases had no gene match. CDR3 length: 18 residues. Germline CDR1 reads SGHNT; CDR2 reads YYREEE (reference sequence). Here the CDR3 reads CASSPNRQGKSSGNTIYF. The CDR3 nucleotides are TGTGCCAGCAGCCCTAACCGACAGGGAAAAAGCTCTGGAAACACCATATATTTT.

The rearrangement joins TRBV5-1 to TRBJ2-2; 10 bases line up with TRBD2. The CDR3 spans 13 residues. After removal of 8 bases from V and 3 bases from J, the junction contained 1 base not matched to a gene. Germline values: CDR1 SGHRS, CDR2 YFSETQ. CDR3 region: CASLAGDTGELFF. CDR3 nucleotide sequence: TGCGCCAGTCTAGCGGGGGACACCGGGGAGCTGTTTTTT.

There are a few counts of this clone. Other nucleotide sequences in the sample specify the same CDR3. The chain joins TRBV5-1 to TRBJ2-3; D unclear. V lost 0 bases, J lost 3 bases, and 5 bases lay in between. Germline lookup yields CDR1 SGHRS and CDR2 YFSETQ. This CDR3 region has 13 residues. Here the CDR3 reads CASSLGPTDTQYF. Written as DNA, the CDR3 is TGCGCCAGCAGCTTGGGTCCGACAGATACGCAGTATTTT.

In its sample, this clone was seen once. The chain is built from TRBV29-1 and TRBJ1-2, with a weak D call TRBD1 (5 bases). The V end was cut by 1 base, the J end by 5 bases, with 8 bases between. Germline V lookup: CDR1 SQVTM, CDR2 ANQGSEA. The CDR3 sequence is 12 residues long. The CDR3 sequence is CSVEGTRYGYTF. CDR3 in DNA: TGCAGCGTTGAAGGGACAAGATATGGCTACACCTTC.

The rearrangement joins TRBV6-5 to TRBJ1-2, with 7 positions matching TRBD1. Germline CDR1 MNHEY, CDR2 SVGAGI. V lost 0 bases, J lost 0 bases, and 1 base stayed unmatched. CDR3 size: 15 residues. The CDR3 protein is CASSYSDRTNYGYTF. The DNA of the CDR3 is TGTGCCAGCAGTTACTCGGACAGGACTAACTATGGCTACACCTTC.

DNA for the CDR3: TGTGCCAGCAGCGTAGCTACTAGGAGTCTTGGGGGTCGGAACACTGAAGCTTTCTTT. Its protein product is CASSVATRSLGGRNTEAFF. The chain employs TRBV9 and TRBJ1-1; a weak D match, TRBD1 (5 bases). The CDR3 covers 19 residues. Per the germline V gene, CDR1 is SGDLS and CDR2 is YYNGEE. V lost 0 bases and J 1 base, leaving 22 bases between the germline ends.

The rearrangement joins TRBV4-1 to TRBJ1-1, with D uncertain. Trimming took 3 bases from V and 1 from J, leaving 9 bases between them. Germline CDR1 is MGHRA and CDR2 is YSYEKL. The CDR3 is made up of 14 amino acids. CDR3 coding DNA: TGCGCCAGCAGCCATCCTGACACGAACACTGAAGCTTTCTTT. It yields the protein CASSHPDTNTEAFF.

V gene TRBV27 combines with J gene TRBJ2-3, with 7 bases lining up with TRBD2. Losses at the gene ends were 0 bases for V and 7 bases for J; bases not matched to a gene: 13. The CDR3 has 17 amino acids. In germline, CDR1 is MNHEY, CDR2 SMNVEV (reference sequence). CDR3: CASSLSEGRDRWYTQYF. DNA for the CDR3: TGTGCCAGCAGTTTATCTGAAGGGAGGGACCGCTGGTATACGCAGTATTTT.

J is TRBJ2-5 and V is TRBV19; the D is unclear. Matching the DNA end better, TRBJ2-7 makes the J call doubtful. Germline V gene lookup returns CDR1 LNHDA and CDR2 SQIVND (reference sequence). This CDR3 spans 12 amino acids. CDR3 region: CASSIRLGEQYF. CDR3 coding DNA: TGTGCCAGTAGTATCCGGCTTGGCGAGCAGTACTTC.

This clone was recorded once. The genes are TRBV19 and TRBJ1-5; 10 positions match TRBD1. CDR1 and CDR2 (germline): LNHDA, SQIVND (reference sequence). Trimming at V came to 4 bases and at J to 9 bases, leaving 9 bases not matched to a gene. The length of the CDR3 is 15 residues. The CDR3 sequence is CASSKNRDRGGPQHF. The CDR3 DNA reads TGTGCCAGTAGTAAAAACCGGGACAGGGGTGGGCCCCAGCATTTT.